The 23 T cell receptor beta chains below were found in one sample sequenced in a study of response to subunit inactivated influenza vaccine. TCRdb fed the RT-PCR reads into MiXCR, producing one record per CDR3 protein. This sample carries more than 700,000 distinct CDR3 sequences, 21% of them seen once, and the ten largest clones take roughly 10%. This material consisted of PBMCs from blood, taken 5 days after vaccination. The receptors stem from a man aged 45-65 years who received an inactivated influenza vaccine.

This clonotype was counted ten times or more. This chain links TRBV6-5 with TRBJ1-2, with 12 bases lining up with TRBD1. The V segment lost 0 bases and the J segment 7 bases; nucleotides outside the gene matches: 9. The CDR3 runs 17 residues. CDR1 and CDR2 from the germline V gene are MNHEY and SVGAGI. Written as DNA, the CDR3 is TGTGCCAGCAGTTACTCGACGGGGACAGGGGGCGCAAGTGGCTACACCTTC. Residues: CASSYSTGTGGASGYTF.

Many counts were recorded for this clonotype. This chain links TRBV12-3 or TRBV12-4 with TRBJ1-1, with TRBD1 identical over 7 bases. Trimming at V came to 1 base and at J to 11 bases, leaving 10 bases not matched to a gene. There are 14 residues in the CDR3. The CDR3 nucleotides are TGTGCCAGCAGTTTAGAAGTACAGGGGAGTGGTGCTTTCTTT. Translated, it gives CASSLEVQGSGAFF.

The chain joins TRBV10-3 to TRBJ2-7; TRBD1 agrees at 7 bases. Losses at the gene ends were 0 bases for V and 7 bases for J; bases not matched to a gene: 3. From germline, CDR1 is ENHRY and CDR2 SYGVKD. This CDR3 comprises 13 residues. CDR3 sequence reads: CAISESTRGEQYF. In DNA, the CDR3 is TGTGCCATCAGTGAGTCGACCAGGGGGGAGCAGTACTTC.

V usage is TRBV6-2 or TRBV6-3 and J usage is TRBJ2-6, with 7 bases identical to TRBD1. The CDR3 loop spans 19 amino acids. The germline gives CDR1 MNHEY, CDR2 SVGEGT. The ends lost 10 bases at V and 2 bases at J; junction bases unmatched: 20. The CDR3 loop reads CATKGVPGQIPPGANVLTF. CDR3 nucleotides: TGTGCCACCAAGGGGGTTCCGGGACAGATCCCACCTGGGGCCAACGTCCTGACTTTC.

In its sample, this clonotype was seen a few times. The chain couples TRBV5-1 to TRBJ1-5, with a tentative D call TRBD1 (6 bases). This CDR3 spans 14 amino acids. V was clipped by 2 bases and J by 6 bases, with 12 bases between them. The V gene's germline CDR1 is SGHRS and CDR2 YFSETQ. The CDR3 DNA follows: TGCGCCAGCAGCTTCGAGGCAGGGGTTCAGCCCCAGCATTTT. This encodes CASSFEAGVQPQHF.

The genes are TRBV20-1 and TRBJ1-2; D not resolved. The CDR3 covers 14 residues. Trimming shortened V by 0 bases and J by 1 base, and 9 bases separated the two germline ends. Germline CDR1 and CDR2: DFQATT and SNEGSKA (reference sequence). Here the CDR3 reads CSARDTGNNYGYTF. The CDR3 DNA is TGCAGTGCTAGAGATACTGGGAATAACTATGGCTACACCTTC.

The chain couples TRBV6-5 to TRBJ2-7; the D gene could be TRBD1 or TRBD2 (5 bases each). Germline-derived CDR1 and CDR2 are MNHEY and SVGAGI. The ends were cut back, 2 bases at V and 6 bases at J, with 14 bases in the middle. The CDR3 has 14 amino acids. The CDR3 DNA is TGTGCCAGCAGTTACCCGGGACCCGGGGCCGAGCAGTACTTC. It is translated as CASSYPGPGAEQYF.

The chain is built from TRBV6-1 and TRBJ2-3, with D unclear. Germline V gene data show CDR1 as MNHNS and CDR2 as SASEGT. This CDR3 is built from 14 residues. V was trimmed by 0 bases and J by 13 bases, leaving 17 bases between them. The CDR3, as DNA: TGTGCCAGCAGTGAAGCGCGGAGACCCTCACGAAAGTATTTT. Its protein is CASSEARRPSRKYF.

The rearrangement joins TRBV3-1 to TRBJ2-7, with D perhaps TRBD1 (6 bases). Germline V gene lookup returns CDR1 LGHDT and CDR2 YNNKEL (reference sequence). Deletions cut 3 bases from V and 0 bases from J, with 9 bases between. This CDR3 has 14 amino acids. The CDR3 loop reads CASSHQGISYEQYF. DNA of the CDR3: TGTGCCAGCAGCCACCAGGGGATCTCCTACGAGCAGTACTTC.

The table lists this clonotype with a few counts. The CDR3 loop is CSVEDRLAKNIQYF. The CDR3 nucleotides are TGCAGCGTTGAAGACAGATTAGCCAAAAACATTCAGTACTTC. This chain joins TRBV29-1 and TRBJ2-4, with D unresolved. Germline lookup yields CDR1 SQVTM and CDR2 ANQGSEA. The CDR3 is made up of 14 amino acids. V was cut by 0 bases and J by 0 bases, with 6 bases left in between.

Many counts were recorded for this clonotype. The genes are TRBV29-1 and TRBJ1-1; 7 bases match TRBD1. The germline V gene has CDR1 SQVTM and CDR2 ANQGSEA. The CDR3 has 12 residues. The ends lost 4 bases at V and 5 bases at J; junction bases unmatched: 4. CDR3 sequence reads: CSVARGQTEAFF. The CDR3 coding sequence is TGCAGCGTTGCGAGGGGGCAGACTGAAGCTTTCTTT.

The chain recombines TRBV29-1 with TRBJ1-1; D is possibly TRBD1 (6 bases). Trimming cost V 1 base and J 2 bases, with 11 bases left between them. CDR3 length: 14 residues. From germline, CDR1 is SQVTM and CDR2 ANQGSEA. The CDR3 DNA reads TGCAGCGTTGAAGGACAGGCCATTAACACTGAAGCTTTCTTT. Encoded protein: CSVEGQAINTEAFF.

This clonotype was counted only a few times. This chain joins TRBV5-5 and TRBJ2-3, with D hard to call. V dropped 1 base and J dropped 4 bases, with 10 bases sitting between them. Germline CDR1 and CDR2: SGHKS and YYEKEE (reference sequence). The CDR3 loop spans 14 amino acids. Here the CDR3 DNA reads TGTGCCAGCAGCTTGAGTCTCTCCGCAGATACGCAGTATTTT. Translating gives CASSLSLSADTQYF.

This clonotype was seen a few times. V gene TRBV3-1 combines with J gene TRBJ2-5, with 10 bases that match TRBD1. J lost 3 bases, V lost 0 bases, and 4 bases had no gene match. Germline V gene lookup returns CDR1 LGHDT and CDR2 YNNKEL (reference sequence). The CDR3 covers 16 residues. The CDR3 coding sequence is TGTGCCAGCAGCCAAGATCTGGACAGGGGGAAAGAGACCCAGTACTTC. This encodes CASSQDLDRGKETQYF.

This chain uses TRBV6-1 with TRBJ1-5; unclear D gene. The germline V gene encodes CDR1 MNHNS and CDR2 SASEGT. CDR3 length equals 14 residues. V shed 8 bases and J shed 4 bases, with 15 bases lying between them. CDR3 protein: CASRKVAENQPQHF. Written as DNA, the CDR3 is TGTGCCAGCCGGAAGGTGGCAGAGAATCAGCCCCAGCATTTT.

The chain employs TRBV24-1 and TRBJ2-1; D might be TRBD2 (6 bases). CDR3 length: 14 residues. Trimming removed 7 bases at V and 7 bases at J, with 16 bases between. In germline, CDR1 is KGHDR, CDR2 SFDVKD. The CDR3 bases are TGTGCCACCAGGGGGGGAGTAACCTGGAATGAGCAGTTCTTC. Translating it yields CATRGGVTWNEQFF.

The V and J genes are TRBV12-3 or TRBV12-4 and TRBJ2-3, with 10 bases identical to TRBD2. Germline trimming cut 5 bases from V and 4 bases from J; bases unmatched to any gene: 6. This CDR3 region has 15 residues. In DNA form, the CDR3 reads TGTGCCAGCAGTGCTAGCGGGAGTCAGTCAGATACGCAGTATTTT. It translates to CASSASGSQSDTQYF.

This CDR3 reads CASSFQGGRSYNEQFF. The CDR3 coding sequence is TGTGCCAGCAGTTTCCAGGGGGGCCGGTCCTACAATGAGCAGTTCTTC. This chain links TRBV12-3 or TRBV12-4 with TRBJ2-1; D may be TRBD1 (7 bases). The CDR3 is 16 residues long. Trimming left V 3 bases short and J 1 base short, with 13 bases between.

The V call is TRBV12-3 or TRBV12-4, the J call TRBJ2-3; weak D call: TRBD2 (6 bases). The germline V and J ends were trimmed by 7 bases and 0 bases, with 14 bases remaining between them. The CDR3 is made up of 15 amino acids. The CDR3 DNA follows: TGTGCCAGCAACGGGGGAATTCCTAGCACAGATACGCAGTATTTT. Its translation is CASNGGIPSTDTQYF.

This clonotype was seen only a few times. The rearrangement links TRBV11-2 to TRBJ2-3, with D unclear. Trimming stripped 5 bases from V and 2 bases from J, with 11 bases between. The CDR3 length is 14 residues. Looked up from germline, CDR1 is SGHAT and CDR2 is FQNNGV. The CDR3 protein is CASSPMADTDTQYF. The CDR3 DNA follows: TGTGCCAGCAGCCCAATGGCGGACACAGATACGCAGTATTTT.

This chain connects TRBV7-2 to TRBJ2-1; TRBD2 matches 8 bases. The V and J ends lost 3 bases and 8 bases, in that order; junction bases with no gene match: 3. In germline, CDR1 is SGHTA, CDR2 FQGNSA. The CDR3 runs 13 residues. The CDR3 nucleotides read TGTGCCAGCAGCTTCGCGGGGGGATATGAGCAGTTCTTC. Protein sequence: CASSFAGGYEQFF.

This clonotype was seen repeatedly, ten times or more. The chain joins TRBV7-2 to TRBJ2-5, with D tentatively TRBD1 (6 bases). The CDR3 loop spans 13 amino acids. CDR1 is SGHTA, CDR2 FQGNSA, per germline. V gave up 4 bases and J gave up 5 bases, with 11 bases separating them. The CDR3: CASSYYREETQYF. In DNA, the CDR3 is TGTGCCAGCAGCTACTACAGGGAGGAGACCCAGTACTTC.

This chain connects TRBV20-1 to TRBJ2-7; 13 bases are shared with TRBD2. V gave up 1 base and J gave up 0 bases; unmatched junction bases: 6. There are 17 residues in the CDR3. Germline V gene data show CDR1 as DFQATT and CDR2 as SNEGSKA (reference sequence). The CDR3 nucleotides are TGCAGTGCTAGAGGACTAGCGGGGGGACTAATCTCCTACGAGCAGTACTTC. Its translation is CSARGLAGGLISYEQYF.